Listed below are T cell receptor beta chains from one sample, sequenced in a study of cytomegalovirus exposure and HLA in healthy donors. Method: immunoSEQ multiplex PCR; TCRdb's copy keeps in-frame clones and lacks some. The table records roughly 100,000 clones, 75% to 85% of them present only once. Sequencing used PBMCs. These receptors originate from a man aged 18 to 29 in good health and CMV-seropositive. Both conserved end residues are part of each CDR3. D genes are given only for firm matches. Rows may omit the clone size; those that give it use once, few, many or a size class.

d_call: TRBD1
j_call: TRBJ2-7
clone_size: few
v_call: TRBV5-1
cdr3_aa: CASRQGSYEQYF
cdr3_nt: TGCGCCAGCAGACAGGGGTCCTACGAGCAGTACTTC

d_call: NA
j_call: TRBJ2-7
clone_size: NA
v_call: TRBV6-1
cdr3_aa: CASINSYYEQYF
cdr3_nt: TGTGCCAGCATCAACAGCTACTACGAGCAGTACTTC

d_call: TRBD2
j_call: TRBJ2-1
clone_size: NA
v_call: TRBV12-5
cdr3_aa: CASGSSGGPRDEQFF
cdr3_nt: TGTGCTAGTGGGTCTAGCGGGGGGCCTCGGGATGAGCAGTTCTTC

d_call: NA
j_call: TRBJ1-6
clone_size: once
v_call: TRBV6-1
cdr3_aa: CASSPGQDNSPLHF
cdr3_nt: TGTGCCAGCAGTCCGGGACAAGATAATTCACCCCTCCACTTT

d_call: TRBD2
j_call: TRBJ2-2
clone_size: NA
v_call: TRBV19
cdr3_aa: CASSRTSGGVSAGELFF
cdr3_nt: TGTGCCAGTAGTCGAACTAGCGGGGGGGTTTCAGCCGGGGAGCTGTTTTTT

d_call: TRBD1
j_call: TRBJ1-6
clone_size: NA
v_call: TRBV9
cdr3_aa: CASSVTGQGNSPLHF
cdr3_nt: TGTGCCAGCAGCGTAACCGGACAGGGAAATTCACCCCTCCACTTT

d_call: NA
j_call: TRBJ2-6
clone_size: few
v_call: TRBV6-1
cdr3_aa: CASSAGPGANVLTF
cdr3_nt: TGTGCCAGCAGTGCGGGTCCTGGGGCCAACGTCCTGACTTTC

d_call: TRBD1
j_call: TRBJ2-3
clone_size: NA
v_call: TRBV2
cdr3_aa: CASRERGTGEPDTQYF
cdr3_nt: TGTGCCAGCAGGGAAAGGGGGACAGGGGAGCCAGATACGCAGTATTTT

d_call: NA
j_call: TRBJ2-7
clone_size: NA
v_call: TRBV6-5
cdr3_aa: CASSSLYMQYF
cdr3_nt: TGTGCCAGCAGTTCCCTCTATATGCAGTACTTC

d_call: NA
j_call: TRBJ2-7
clone_size: NA
v_call: TRBV11-2
cdr3_aa: CASSLPGSSYEQYF
cdr3_nt: TGTGCCAGCAGCTTACCGGGATCCTCCTACGAGCAGTACTTC

d_call: NA
j_call: TRBJ1-1
clone_size: NA
v_call: TRBV27
cdr3_aa: CATIRRSEAFF
cdr3_nt: TGTGCCACCATTAGGAGGAGTGAAGCTTTCTTT

d_call: TRBD1
j_call: TRBJ1-1
clone_size: NA
v_call: TRBV5-1
cdr3_aa: CASSLGPGQGANTEAFF
cdr3_nt: TGCGCCAGCAGCTTGGGACCGGGACAGGGAGCGAACACTGAAGCTTTCTTT

d_call: TRBD1
j_call: TRBJ1-2
clone_size: NA
v_call: TRBV10-3
cdr3_aa: CAIRDREYYGYTF
cdr3_nt: TGTGCCATCAGGGACAGGGAGTACTATGGCTACACCTTC

d_call: NA
j_call: TRBJ2-4
clone_size: NA
v_call: TRBV19
cdr3_aa: CASSIDPGQLLQYF
cdr3_nt: TGTGCCAGTAGTATAGATCCCGGACAGCTCCTTCAGTACTTC

d_call: NA
j_call: TRBJ2-7
clone_size: NA
v_call: TRBV7-8
cdr3_aa: CASSNGQTYEQYF
cdr3_nt: TGTGCCAGCAGCAATGGACAGACCTACGAGCAGTACTTC

d_call: TRBD2
j_call: TRBJ2-5
clone_size: once
v_call: TRBV6-5
cdr3_aa: CASRLAGPGETQYF
cdr3_nt: TGTGCCAGCAGGCTAGCGGGGCCGGGGGAGACCCAGTACTTC

d_call: NA
j_call: TRBJ1-1
clone_size: few
v_call: TRBV10-3
cdr3_aa: CAISESGGYTEAFF
cdr3_nt: TGTGCCATCAGTGAGTCGGGGGGGTACACTGAAGCTTTCTTT

d_call: NA
j_call: TRBJ1-2
clone_size: NA
v_call: TRBV5-5
cdr3_aa: CASSFLTVPDYGYTF
cdr3_nt: TGTGCCAGCAGCTTCCTAACTGTTCCGGACTATGGCTACACCTTC

d_call: NA
j_call: TRBJ2-7
clone_size: few
v_call: TRBV28
cdr3_aa: CATSREVSYEQYF
cdr3_nt: TGTGCCACATCTAGAGAGGTTTCCTACGAGCAGTACTTC

d_call: NA
j_call: TRBJ2-2
clone_size: NA
v_call: TRBV27
cdr3_aa: CASSSEIRGGTGELFF
cdr3_nt: TGTGCCAGCAGTTCGGAGATCAGGGGTGGCACCGGGGAGCTGTTTTTT

d_call: TRBD1
j_call: TRBJ2-7
clone_size: once
v_call: TRBV23-1
cdr3_aa: CASSQSGTGPSYEQYF
cdr3_nt: TGCGCCAGCAGTCAATCGGGGACAGGGCCCTCCTACGAGCAGTACTTC

d_call: NA
j_call: TRBJ1-2
clone_size: NA
v_call: TRBV6-4
cdr3_aa: CASSDSTTGYYGYTF
cdr3_nt: TGTGCCAGCAGTGACTCAACCACAGGGTACTATGGCTACACCTTC

d_call: TRBD2
j_call: TRBJ2-7
clone_size: NA
v_call: TRBV5-5
cdr3_aa: CASSLVSGGAYEQYF
cdr3_nt: TGTGCCAGCAGCTTGGTCAGCGGGGGGGCCTACGAGCAGTACTTC

d_call: NA
j_call: TRBJ1-4
clone_size: NA
v_call: TRBV19
cdr3_aa: CASRRDEKLFF
cdr3_nt: TGTGCCAGTAGACGAGATGAAAAACTGTTTTTT

d_call: NA
j_call: TRBJ1-1
clone_size: NA
v_call: TRBV6-1
cdr3_aa: CASSPRGGAPEAFF
cdr3_nt: TGTGCCAGCAGCCCCCGGGGGGGGGCCCCTGAAGCTTTCTTT

d_call: NA
j_call: TRBJ1-2
clone_size: NA
v_call: TRBV28
cdr3_aa: CASKNSRGLGGYTF
cdr3_nt: TGTGCCAGCAAAAATTCCAGGGGATTGGGCGGCTACACCTTC

d_call: TRBD1
j_call: TRBJ1-2
clone_size: NA
v_call: TRBV5-1
cdr3_aa: CASSLENRGVYGYTF
cdr3_nt: TGCGCCAGCAGCTTGGAAAACAGGGGGGTTTATGGCTACACCTTC

d_call: NA
j_call: TRBJ2-7
clone_size: NA
v_call: TRBV5-8
cdr3_aa: CASSKSGSSYEQYF
cdr3_nt: TGTGCCAGCAGTAAATCAGGAAGCTCCTACGAGCAGTACTTC

d_call: NA
j_call: TRBJ1-5
clone_size: few
v_call: TRBV30
cdr3_aa: CAWRGQGKQPQHF
cdr3_nt: TGTGCCTGGAGAGGTCAGGGGAAACAGCCCCAGCATTTT

d_call: TRBD1
j_call: TRBJ2-1
clone_size: once
v_call: TRBV27
cdr3_aa: CASGGQASSYNEQFF
cdr3_nt: TGTGCCAGCGGTGGACAGGCCAGCTCCTACAATGAGCAGTTCTTC

d_call: TRBD1
j_call: TRBJ2-7
clone_size: NA
v_call: TRBV19
cdr3_aa: CASSLREHGTGRFYEQYF
cdr3_nt: TGTGCCAGTAGTCTTAGGGAACACGGGACAGGCCGATTCTACGAGCAGTACTTC

d_call: NA
j_call: TRBJ2-7
clone_size: NA
v_call: TRBV6-5
cdr3_aa: CASSYEGAPIYEQYF
cdr3_nt: TGTGCCAGCAGTTACGAAGGGGCCCCTATCTACGAGCAGTACTTC

d_call: NA
j_call: TRBJ1-4
clone_size: few
v_call: TRBV5-6
cdr3_aa: CASSLSMGRADEKLFF
cdr3_nt: TGTGCCAGCAGCTTGTCTATGGGGCGCGCGGATGAAAAACTGTTTTTT

d_call: NA
j_call: TRBJ2-3
clone_size: NA
v_call: TRBV10-1
cdr3_aa: CASSDRGADTQYF
cdr3_nt: TGCGCCAGCAGTGACAGGGGGGCAGATACGCAGTATTTT

d_call: TRBD2
j_call: TRBJ2-1
clone_size: NA
v_call: TRBV7-2
cdr3_aa: CASSHGTSGGVEQFF
cdr3_nt: TGTGCCAGCAGCCACGGGACTAGCGGGGGTGTTGAGCAGTTCTTC

d_call: TRBD2
j_call: TRBJ2-5
clone_size: NA
v_call: TRBV6-5
cdr3_aa: CASRTRGWYQETQYF
cdr3_nt: TGTGCCAGCAGAACGCGGGGGTGGTACCAAGAGACCCAGTACTTC

d_call: NA
j_call: TRBJ2-5
clone_size: NA
v_call: TRBV11-2
cdr3_aa: CASSTWGEETQYF
cdr3_nt: TGTGCCAGCAGCACGTGGGGGGAAGAGACCCAGTACTTC

d_call: NA
j_call: TRBJ2-5
clone_size: NA
v_call: TRBV28
cdr3_aa: CASSSGWEQYF
cdr3_nt: TGTGCCAGCAGTTCGGGGTGGGAGCAGTACTTC

d_call: TRBD1
j_call: TRBJ2-3
clone_size: NA
v_call: TRBV5-5
cdr3_aa: CASSVGTADTQYF
cdr3_nt: TGTGCCAGCAGCGTAGGGACAGCAGATACGCAGTATTTT

d_call: TRBD1
j_call: TRBJ1-5
clone_size: NA
v_call: TRBV19
cdr3_aa: CASRPGGVAQPQHF
cdr3_nt: TGTGCCAGTAGGCCAGGGGGTGTTGCTCAGCCCCAGCATTTT

d_call: TRBD1
j_call: TRBJ2-2
clone_size: NA
v_call: TRBV7-9
cdr3_aa: CASSYPQGAAGELFF
cdr3_nt: TGTGCCAGCAGCTACCCACAGGGGGCCGCCGGGGAGCTGTTTTTT

d_call: NA
j_call: TRBJ2-1
clone_size: few
v_call: TRBV19
cdr3_aa: CASSSQGTVIDEQFF
cdr3_nt: TGTGCCAGTAGTAGTCAGGGGACGGTGATCGATGAGCAGTTCTTC

d_call: NA
j_call: TRBJ2-2
clone_size: NA
v_call: TRBV2
cdr3_aa: CASSGDGIDGGELFF
cdr3_nt: TGTGCCAGCAGTGGTGACGGGATCGATGGGGGGGAGCTGTTTTTT

d_call: NA
j_call: TRBJ1-1
clone_size: few
v_call: TRBV6-5
cdr3_aa: CASSYSHMNTEAFF
cdr3_nt: TGTGCCAGCAGTTACTCGCACATGAACACTGAAGCTTTCTTT

d_call: TRBD1
j_call: TRBJ1-1
clone_size: few
v_call: TRBV9
cdr3_aa: CASSVSTDRDTEAFF
cdr3_nt: TGTGCCAGCAGCGTAAGCACGGACAGGGACACTGAAGCTTTCTTT

d_call: NA
j_call: TRBJ2-1
clone_size: NA
v_call: TRBV6-4
cdr3_aa: CASSEGAGNEQFF
cdr3_nt: TGTGCCAGCAGTGAGGGGGCGGGTAATGAGCAGTTCTTC

d_call: TRBD2
j_call: TRBJ2-7
clone_size: NA
v_call: TRBV7-2
cdr3_aa: CASSPSGASSYEQYF
cdr3_nt: TGTGCCAGCAGCCCTAGCGGGGCAAGCTCCTACGAGCAGTACTTC

d_call: TRBD2
j_call: TRBJ2-3
clone_size: NA
v_call: TRBV13
cdr3_aa: CASSLSLAGGTDTQYF
cdr3_nt: TGTGCCAGCAGCTTATCCCTAGCGGGGGGCACAGATACGCAGTATTTT

d_call: NA
j_call: TRBJ2-2
clone_size: NA
v_call: TRBV11-3
cdr3_aa: CASSLGQGRNGELFF
cdr3_nt: TGTGCCAGCAGCTTAGGGCAGGGGAGAAACGGGGAGCTGTTTTTT

d_call: TRBD2
j_call: TRBJ2-6
clone_size: NA
v_call: TRBV27
cdr3_aa: CASSSSGGSGANVLTF
cdr3_nt: TGTGCCAGCAGTTCCTCGGGGGGCTCTGGGGCCAACGTCCTGACTTTC

d_call: TRBD2
j_call: TRBJ2-3
clone_size: NA
v_call: TRBV5-1
cdr3_aa: CASSGLAEQLPGTDTQYF
cdr3_nt: TGCGCCAGCTCGGGACTAGCGGAGCAATTACCCGGCACAGATACGCAGTATTTT

d_call: NA
j_call: TRBJ1-4
clone_size: NA
v_call: TRBV6-5
cdr3_aa: CASSFRDATNEKLFF
cdr3_nt: TGTGCCAGCAGTTTCAGGGATGCAACTAATGAAAAACTGTTTTTT

d_call: TRBD1
j_call: TRBJ1-5
clone_size: NA
v_call: TRBV6-6
cdr3_aa: CASSRDSYSRPQHF
cdr3_nt: TGTGCCAGCAGCCGGGACAGCTATTCTCGGCCCCAGCATTTT

d_call: NA
j_call: TRBJ1-2
clone_size: NA
v_call: TRBV2
cdr3_aa: CASPREGDYGYTF
cdr3_nt: TGTGCCAGCCCGAGGGAGGGAGACTATGGCTACACCTTC

d_call: TRBD2
j_call: TRBJ2-3
clone_size: NA
v_call: TRBV9
cdr3_aa: CASSLYLTSGVADTQYF
cdr3_nt: TGTGCCAGCAGCTTATACCTGACTAGCGGGGTTGCAGATACGCAGTATTTT

d_call: NA
j_call: TRBJ1-2
clone_size: NA
v_call: TRBV28
cdr3_aa: CASSSGVGKGYTF
cdr3_nt: TGTGCCAGCAGCTCGGGAGTCGGGAAGGGCTACACCTTC

d_call: NA
j_call: TRBJ1-5
clone_size: NA
v_call: TRBV6-5
cdr3_aa: CASGGAGRQPQHF
cdr3_nt: TGTGCCAGTGGGGGCGCAGGCCGTCAGCCCCAGCATTTT